This T cell receptor (beta chain) derives from a study of blood T cell repertoires in COVID-19. Across the study: COVID-19 samples from acute and convalescent phases originated in the United States, Italy and Spain. Sources were T cells, B-cell-depleted T cells, or PBMCs; the material itself was cDNA or gDNA.

Original processing methods: Cell counts per sample came from amplifying reference gene primers. Sequencing used immunoSEQ multiplex PCR; TCRdb keeps in-frame clones, though not all of them. D and trimming come from the DNA, and the V and J calls and clone size come from that table. The table includes 120,000 or so clones, roughly 90% detected once. Per the germline V gene, CDR1 is LNHDA and CDR2 is SQIVND (reference sequence). This CDR3 spans 11 amino acids. The V end was cut by 6 bases, the J end by 3 bases, with 5 bases between. V gene TRBV19 combines with J gene TRBJ1-1, with D uncertain. The sequenced sample consisted of peripheral blood. The TCR sequence derives from a man aged 45-60 years with acute or convalescent COVID-19. CDR3 sequence: CASRRYTEAFF. CDR3 in DNA: TGTGCCAGTAGGAGGTACACTGAAGCTTTCTTT.